This TCR beta chain emerged from a study of PD-1 blockade in classical Hodgkin lymphoma. V shed 5 bases, J shed 8 bases, and the junction held 5 bases outside the gene matches. Germline assignment: CDR1 MNHEY and CDR2 SVGAGI. This CDR3 is built from 12 residues. Notes on the study in general: Any patient who commenced nivolumab under 1 year after ASCT was excluded.

Time point reported: cycle 4 day 1 (C4D1), after 6 weeks of nivolumab. In every patient, relapse followed autologous stem cell transplantation, while exposure to brentuximab vedotin differed. Notes on this clone: Its matching antigen is unknown.

Generated by immunoSEQ multiplex PCR, the TCRdb table keeps only in-frame clones and is missing some. Here the sample spans 100,000 to 120,000 clones, around 90% being singletons. The sequence derives from a human donor with classical Hodgkin lymphoma. Source: peripheral blood mononuclear cells (PBMCs), taken before the fourth cycle of nivolumab. The chain employs TRBV6-5 and TRBJ1-2; 7 bases are a match to TRBD1. The CDR3 protein is CASSRGQEGYTF. The CDR3 DNA sequence: TGTGCCAGCAGTCGAGGACAGGAGGGCTACACCTTC.